What follows are 11 T cell receptor beta chains derived from one specimen sequenced in a study of blood T cell repertoires in COVID-19. Profiled with immunoSEQ multiplex PCR; TCRdb holds only in-frame clones, not every one. This repertoire shows fewer than 250,000 clones, about four fifths found once; its top ten account for approximately 3%. The specimen was PBMCs or T cells enriched from blood (not recorded which). Receptors originate from a woman aged 25 to 39 who had recovered from COVID-19.

The J gene is TRBJ1-2, the V gene TRBV5-1, with D possibly TRBD1 on 6 matching bases. Looked up from germline, CDR1 is SGHRS and CDR2 is YFSETQ. The CDR3 covers 15 residues. V lost 0 bases and J lost 4, with 13 bases in between. The CDR3 region has the DNA TGCGCCAGCAGCTTGGGACAGGCTACCCTCTATGGCTACACCTTC. Translation: CASSLGQATLYGYTF.

CDR3 amino acids: CASSNTLGQGDYGYTF. The CDR3 DNA is TGCGCCAGCAGCAACACCCTGGGACAGGGGGACTATGGCTACACCTTC. The chain recombines TRBV5-1 with TRBJ1-2; 11 positions match TRBD1. CDR1 is SGHRS, CDR2 YFSETQ, per germline. This CDR3 region has 16 residues. The J segment lost 3 bases and the V segment lost 4 bases, leaving 8 bases of the junction unmatched.

In this sample, this clone turned up once. The DNA for the CDR3 is TGTGCCAGCAGTTTACAGGCGAATGAGCAGTTCTTC. Translated: CASSLQANEQFF. The chain uses TRBV28 and TRBJ2-1; the D is unclear. Per the germline V gene, CDR1 is MDHEN and CDR2 is SYDVKM. Deletions cut 2 bases from V and 7 bases from J, with 6 bases between. The CDR3 runs 12 residues. Full variable domain (missing parts from reference TRBV28 and TRBJ2-1): DVKVTQSSRYLVKRTGEKVFLECVQDMDHENMFWYRQDPGLGLRLIYFSYDVKMKEKGDIPEGYSVSREKKERFSLILESASTNQTSMYLCASSLQANEQFFGPGTRLTVL.

This chain connects TRBV9 to TRBJ1-6; TRBD1 agrees at 8 bases. The germline CDR1 and CDR2 sequences are SGDLS and YYNGEE. The CDR3 sequence is 15 residues long. V trimming: 4 bases; J trimming: 7 bases; junction bases outside the gene matches: 7. For the CDR3, the DNA is TGTGCCAGCAGCACCCGGACAGGGAGCAATTCACCCCTCCACTTT. Amino acids: CASSTRTGSNSPLHF.

This rearrangement joins TRBV15 to TRBJ2-1; TRBD1 matches 7 bases. The CDR3 runs 14 residues. Trimming at V came to 9 bases and at J to 6 bases, leaving 11 bases not matched to a gene. Germline loops: CDR1 LNHNV, CDR2 YYDKDF (reference sequence). The CDR3 sequence is CATKGGPGGNEQFF. DNA of the CDR3: TGTGCCACGAAAGGGGGCCCTGGGGGCAATGAGCAGTTCTTC.

The V call is TRBV29-1, the J call TRBJ2-7, with 15 bases fitting TRBD2. V lost 7 bases, J lost 2 bases, and 12 bases stayed unmatched. Per the germline V gene, CDR1 is SQVTM and CDR2 is ANQGSEA. This CDR3 is 17 amino acids long. The CDR3 nucleotides are TGCAGCGCTCTTGCGGGGGGGACTAGCGGGAGGACCTACGAGCAGTACTTC. This translates into CSALAGGTSGRTYEQYF.

This sequence joins TRBV19 and TRBJ2-7; TRBD2 agrees at 9 bases. The CDR3 has 15 amino acids. With V trimmed by 5 bases and J by 0 bases, 5 bases remained unmatched. Germline V gene lookup returns CDR1 LNHDA and CDR2 SQIVND (reference sequence). The CDR3 region is CASSASSGASYEQYF. The CDR3 nucleotides read TGTGCCAGTAGTGCGTCTAGCGGGGCCTCCTACGAGCAGTACTTC.

The CDR3 reads CAINGQVEETQYF. CDR3 DNA sequence: TGTGCCATCAATGGACAGGTTGAAGAGACCCAGTACTTC. The chain has TRBV10-3 and TRBJ2-5; 7 bases are a match to TRBD1. The germline CDR1 and CDR2 sequences are ENHRY and SYGVKD. Trimming took 7 bases from V and 3 from J; bases not matched to a gene: 5. The CDR3 spans 13 residues.

A single count supports this clone. The chain links TRBV19 to TRBJ2-1, with 10 bases identical to TRBD2. The CDR3 runs to 16 residues. The V gene's germline CDR1 is LNHDA and CDR2 SQIVND (reference sequence). The trim removed 5 bases at V and 2 bases at J, leaving 6 bases unmatched. Here the CDR3 reads CASSGVAGGPYNEQFF. CDR3 DNA sequence: TGTGCCAGTAGTGGAGTAGCGGGAGGTCCCTACAATGAGCAGTTCTTC.

This clone has just one count. The chain uses TRBV5-1 and TRBJ2-3; TRBD2 matches at 10 bases. After removal of 0 bases from V and 4 bases from J, the junction contained 11 bases not matched to a gene. The CDR3 covers 18 residues. CDR1 and CDR2 from the germline V gene are SGHRS and YFSETQ. In DNA, the CDR3 is TGCGCCAGCAGCTTGGCTGGGGCTAGCGGGGGTATCGCAGATACGCAGTATTTT. Translated, it gives CASSLAGASGGIADTQYF.

The chain employs TRBV7-9 and TRBJ1-1, with D hard to call. From germline, CDR1 is SEHNR and CDR2 FQNEAQ (reference sequence). Between the trimmed V and J ends, which lost 3 bases and 4 bases, there was a span of 6 bases. The CDR3 contains 12 residues. The CDR3 loop reads CASSFSSTEAFF. CDR3 sequence (DNA): TGTGCCAGCAGCTTTTCATCCACTGAAGCTTTCTTT.